This T cell receptor beta chain was captured by sequencing in a study of T cell changes during pregnancy in multiple sclerosis. Method: immunoSEQ multiplex PCR; TCRdb's copy keeps in-frame clones and lacks some. Found here are roughly 110,000 clones, under 95% of them singletons; the top ten hold 1.6%. The V gene's germline CDR1 is MDHEN and CDR2 SYDVKM. The junction had 9 bases not matched to a gene; V was cut back by 4 bases and J by 1 base. The CDR3 is 16 amino acids. The chain links TRBV28 to TRBJ1-1, with 7 bases that match TRBD1. This TCR came from a female donor with multiple sclerosis, enrolled in a pregnancy study. The material was peripheral blood, obtained before pregnancy. The CDR3 here is CASSYSVGQSNTEAFF. For the CDR3, the DNA is TGTGCCAGCAGTTATTCGGTGGGACAGTCGAACACTGAAGCTTTCTTT.